This T cell receptor beta chain was sequenced in a study of blood T cells in healthy people across ages. The wider study: When template switching was applied, about one barcoded beta molecule was captured per two T cells.

Regarding this clonotype: Its cognate antigen is unknown.

Trimming shortened V by 3 bases and J by 1 base, and 7 bases separated the two germline ends. This CDR3 comprises 13 residues. Germline CDR1 DFQATT, CDR2 SNEGSKA (reference sequence). Overall study results and limits: Whereas aged donors had fewer naive CD4+ cells, long-lived donors had more of them and higher diversity. Significant beta diversity loss was already apparent by age roughly 44, declining roughly linearly.

A sample-barcoded 5' primer and a J-beta primer mix were used in a second PCR of roughly 7 to 11 cycles. The authors tagged each cDNA molecule using a template-switch adaptor with 12 random nucleotides. TCRdb ran MiXCR on the 5' RACE reads and lists one entry per CDR3 protein. Of fewer than 1,000,000 distinct CDR3 sequences listed, under 45% are singletons. This sequence joins TRBV20-1 and TRBJ2-1; D not certain. The clonotype originates from a man aged 55 to 69 in good health. The sequenced sample was blood. In DNA, the CDR3 is TGCAGTGCTAGCGGCTTTTCCTACAATGAGCAGTTCTTC. Protein product: CSASGFSYNEQFF.